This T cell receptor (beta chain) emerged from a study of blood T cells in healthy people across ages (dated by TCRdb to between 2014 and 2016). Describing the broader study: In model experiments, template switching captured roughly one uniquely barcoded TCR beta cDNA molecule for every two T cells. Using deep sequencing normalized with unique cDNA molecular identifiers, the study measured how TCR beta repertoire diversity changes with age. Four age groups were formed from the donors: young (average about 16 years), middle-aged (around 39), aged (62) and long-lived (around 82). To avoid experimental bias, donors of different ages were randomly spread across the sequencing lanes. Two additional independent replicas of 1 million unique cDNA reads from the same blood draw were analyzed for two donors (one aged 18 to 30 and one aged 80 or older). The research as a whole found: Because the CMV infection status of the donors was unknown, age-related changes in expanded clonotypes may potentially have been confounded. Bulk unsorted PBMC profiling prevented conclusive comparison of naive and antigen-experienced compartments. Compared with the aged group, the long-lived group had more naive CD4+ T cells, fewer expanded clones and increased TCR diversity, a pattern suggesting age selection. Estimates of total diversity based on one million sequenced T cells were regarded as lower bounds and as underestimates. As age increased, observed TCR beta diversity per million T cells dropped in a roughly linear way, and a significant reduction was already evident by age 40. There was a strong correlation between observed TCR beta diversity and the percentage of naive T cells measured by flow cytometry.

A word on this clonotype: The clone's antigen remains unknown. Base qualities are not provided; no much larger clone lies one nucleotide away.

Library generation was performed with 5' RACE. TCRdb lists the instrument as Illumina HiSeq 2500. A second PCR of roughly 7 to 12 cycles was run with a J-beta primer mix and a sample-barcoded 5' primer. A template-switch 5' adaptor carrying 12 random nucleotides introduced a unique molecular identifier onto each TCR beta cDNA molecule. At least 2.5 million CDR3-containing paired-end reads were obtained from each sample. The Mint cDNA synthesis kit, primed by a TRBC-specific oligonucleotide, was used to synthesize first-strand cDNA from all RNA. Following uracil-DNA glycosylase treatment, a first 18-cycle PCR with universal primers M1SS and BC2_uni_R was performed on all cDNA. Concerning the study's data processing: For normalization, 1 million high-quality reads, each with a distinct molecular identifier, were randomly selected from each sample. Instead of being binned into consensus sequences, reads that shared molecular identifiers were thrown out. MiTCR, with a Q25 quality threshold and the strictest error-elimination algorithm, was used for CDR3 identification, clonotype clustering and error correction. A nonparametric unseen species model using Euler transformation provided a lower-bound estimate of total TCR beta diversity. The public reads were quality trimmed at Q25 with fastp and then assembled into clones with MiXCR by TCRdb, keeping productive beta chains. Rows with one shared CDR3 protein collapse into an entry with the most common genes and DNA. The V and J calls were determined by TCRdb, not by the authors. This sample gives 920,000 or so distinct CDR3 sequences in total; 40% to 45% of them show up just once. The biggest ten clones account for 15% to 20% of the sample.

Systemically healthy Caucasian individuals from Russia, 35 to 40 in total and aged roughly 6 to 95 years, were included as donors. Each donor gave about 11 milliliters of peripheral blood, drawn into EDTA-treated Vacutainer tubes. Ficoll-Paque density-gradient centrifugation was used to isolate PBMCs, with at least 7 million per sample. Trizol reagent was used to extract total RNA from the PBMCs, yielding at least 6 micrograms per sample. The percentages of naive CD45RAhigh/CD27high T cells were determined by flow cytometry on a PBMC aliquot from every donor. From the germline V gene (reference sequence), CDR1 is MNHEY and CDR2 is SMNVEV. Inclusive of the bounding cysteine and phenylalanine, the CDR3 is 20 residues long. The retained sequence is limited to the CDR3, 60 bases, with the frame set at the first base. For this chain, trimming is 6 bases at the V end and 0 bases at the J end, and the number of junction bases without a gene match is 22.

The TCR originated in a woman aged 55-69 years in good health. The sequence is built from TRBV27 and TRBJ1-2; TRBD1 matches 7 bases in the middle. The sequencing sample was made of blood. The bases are TGTGCCAGCAGAGTTTATGGGTTGTTGAGGGGGCAGGTGGCTAACTATGGCTACACCTTC. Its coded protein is CASRVYGLLRGQVANYGYTF.